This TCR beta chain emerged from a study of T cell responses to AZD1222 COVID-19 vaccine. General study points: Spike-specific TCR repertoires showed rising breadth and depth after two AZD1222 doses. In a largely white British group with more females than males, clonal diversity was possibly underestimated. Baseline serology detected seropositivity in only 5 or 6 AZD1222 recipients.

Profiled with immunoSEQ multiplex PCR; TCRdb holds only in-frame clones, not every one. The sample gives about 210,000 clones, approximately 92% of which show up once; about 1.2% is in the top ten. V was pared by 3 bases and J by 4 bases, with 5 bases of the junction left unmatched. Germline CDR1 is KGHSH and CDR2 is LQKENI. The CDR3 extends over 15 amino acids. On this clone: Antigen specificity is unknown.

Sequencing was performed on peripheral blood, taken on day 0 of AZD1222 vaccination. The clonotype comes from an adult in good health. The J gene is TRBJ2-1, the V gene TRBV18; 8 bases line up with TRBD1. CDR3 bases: TGTGCCAGCTCACCGGACAGGGTGCTATACAATGAGCAGTTCTTC. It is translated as CASSPDRVLYNEQFF.